This T cell receptor (beta chain) emerged from a study of blood T cell repertoires in COVID-19. The germline V gene encodes CDR1 MNHNS and CDR2 SASEGT. This CDR3 has 13 residues. The V end lost 0 bases, the J end lost 9 bases, and 11 bases lay between the germline ends. In the original analysis: Amplification of reference gene primers was used by the study to estimate nucleated cell counts. Clones were sequenced by immunoSEQ multiplex PCR, and TCRdb holds only the in-frame ones, with some missing. The D gene and trimming were derived from the DNA, and the V and J assignments and clone size from that table. This sample carries fewer than 350,000 clones, 85% of them seen once, and the ten largest clones take less than 4.5%. This clone was picked up one time.

This TCR was sampled from a woman aged 50 to 60 with active or convalescent COVID-19. This chain links TRBV6-1 with TRBJ1-1, with D perhaps TRBD1 (5 bases). Sequences were obtained from peripheral blood. The CDR3 spells CASSEALKGKAFF. The CDR3 DNA follows: TGTGCCAGCAGTGAAGCGCTAAAGGGGAAAGCTTTCTTT.